This is a list of T cell receptor beta chains from one sample in a study of T cells after yellow fever vaccination. TCRdb independently ran MiXCR on the 5' RACE reads; one entry per CDR3 protein. Of roughly 56,000 distinct CDR3 sequences listed, around 5.4% are singletons. This material consisted of PBMCs, either bulk or a sorted T-cell subset (CD4+, CD8+, memory, or dextramer-sorted; not recorded which), taken on the day of the yellow fever booster vaccination. These receptors were taken from a man between 18 and 35 years old who received the YFV17D yellow fever vaccine. Both conserved end residues are part of each CDR3. The D gene is left open where the match is weak. A clone size is listed for some rows: how often the clone was seen (once, few, many), or a class if it is expanded.

D: -
size: many
V: TRBV7-9
J: TRBJ1-5
DNA: TGTGCCAGCAGCTTAGGGAGGGGTCAGCCCCAGCATTTT
CDR3: CASSLGRGQPQHF

D: -
size: -
V: TRBV7-9
J: TRBJ1-2
DNA: TGTGCCAGCAGCTTCCCAACCGGGGGTAACTATGGCTACACCTTC
CDR3: CASSFPTGGNYGYTF

D: -
size: few
V: TRBV4-1
J: TRBJ1-5
DNA: TGCGCCAGCAGCCCCTCCCCTCTGGGGGGCAATCAGCCCCAGCATTTT
CDR3: CASSPSPLGGNQPQHF

D: TRBD1
size: many
V: TRBV4-1
J: TRBJ1-2
DNA: TGCGCCAGCAGCCAAGAAGGACAGGGGTTCAATGGCTACACCTTC
CDR3: CASSQEGQGFNGYTF

D: -
size: many
V: TRBV7-9
J: TRBJ1-5
DNA: TGTGCCAGCAGCTGGAGGAATCAGCCCCAGCATTTT
CDR3: CASSWRNQPQHF

D: -
size: many
V: TRBV20-1
J: TRBJ2-2
DNA: TGCAGTGCGCGGGACGGTAACACCGGGGAGCTGTTTTTT
CDR3: CSARDGNTGELFF

D: -
size: many
V: TRBV7-9
J: TRBJ2-1
DNA: TGTGCCAGCTATCCTCAAGGCTTGAACTCCTACAATGAGCAGTTCTTC
CDR3: CASYPQGLNSYNEQFF

D: TRBD1
size: many
V: TRBV7-3
J: TRBJ2-2
DNA: TGTGCCAGCAGCATCGACAGGGTATACACCGGGGAGCTGTTTTTT
CDR3: CASSIDRVYTGELFF

D: TRBD1
size: few
V: TRBV5-1
J: TRBJ2-7
DNA: TGCGCCAGCAGCCTCAGGGGACAGCTCGAGCAGTACTTC
CDR3: CASSLRGQLEQYF

D: -
size: few
V: TRBV7-9
J: TRBJ2-2
DNA: TGTGCCAGCAGCTCAGGGGTTCTGTTTTTT
CDR3: CASSSGVLFF

D: -
size: many
V: TRBV4-3
J: TRBJ2-3
DNA: TGCGCCAGCAGCCAAGATCTGCAGGGATGGGGCACAGATACGCAGTATTTT
CDR3: CASSQDLQGWGTDTQYF

D: -
size: many
V: TRBV11-2
J: TRBJ2-1
DNA: TGTGCCAGCAGCCCAATAGGGGGACACTACAATGAGCAGTTCTTC
CDR3: CASSPIGGHYNEQFF

D: TRBD1
size: -
V: TRBV6-1
J: TRBJ1-5
DNA: TGTGACAGCAGCCTAGACAGGGGCGGGAATCAGCCCCAGCATTTT
CDR3: CDSSLDRGGNQPQHF

D: -
size: many
V: TRBV27
J: TRBJ1-5
DNA: TGTGCCAGCAGTTTATCTTCGGGCAGCAATCAGCCCCAGCATTTT
CDR3: CASSLSSGSNQPQHF

D: -
size: -
V: TRBV4-3
J: TRBJ2-3
DNA: TGCGCCAGCAGCCAAGACCCTCCAGGTCCGACAAGTTATACGCAGTATTTT
CDR3: CASSQDPPGPTSYTQYF

D: -
size: many
V: TRBV7-2
J: TRBJ2-7
DNA: TGTGCCAGCAGCCAGCCGACAGATTCCTACGAGCAGTACTTC
CDR3: CASSQPTDSYEQYF

D: -
size: many
V: TRBV4-1
J: TRBJ1-4
DNA: TGCGCCAGCCTAAACCCCGGGTCAGGTAATGAAAAACTGTTTTTT
CDR3: CASLNPGSGNEKLFF

D: -
size: many
V: TRBV4-3
J: TRBJ2-7
DNA: TGCGCCAGCAGCCAAGATGTGGAGCTGGGGGAGCAGTACTTC
CDR3: CASSQDVELGEQYF

D: TRBD1
size: few
V: TRBV20-1
J: TRBJ1-1
DNA: TGCAGTGCTGCTTCGACAGGGGATGCTTTCTTT
CDR3: CSAASTGDAFF

D: TRBD1
size: -
V: TRBV20-1
J: TRBJ2-2
DNA: TGCAGTGCAAGAGGGGGACAGGGGCTCGGGAACACCGGGGAGCTGTTTTTT
CDR3: CSARGGQGLGNTGELFF

D: TRBD2
size: -
V: TRBV12-3/TRBV12-4
J: TRBJ2-3
DNA: TGTGCCAGCACCTCAGCGGCTAGCGGGGGGCATACGCAGTATTTT
CDR3: CASTSAASGGHTQYF

D: TRBD1
size: many
V: TRBV6-2/TRBV6-3
J: TRBJ2-5
DNA: TGTGCCAGCAGTCACTGGACAGGGGTGGAGGACCAGTACTTC
CDR3: CASSHWTGVEDQYF

D: -
size: many
V: TRBV4-2
J: TRBJ1-1
DNA: TGTGCCAGCAGCCAACTTGGTGAAGCTTTCTTT
CDR3: CASSQLGEAFF

D: -
size: many
V: TRBV24-1
J: TRBJ2-3
DNA: TGTGCCACCAGTGATTCTGGGGATGGATGGACGCAGTATTTT
CDR3: CATSDSGDGWTQYF

D: -
size: many
V: TRBV29-1
J: TRBJ1-2
DNA: TGCAGCGTTGCCGCACGACAGGTTAGGTCTGGCTACACCTTC
CDR3: CSVAARQVRSGYTF

D: -
size: many
V: TRBV7-9
J: TRBJ1-5
DNA: TGTGCCAGCAGCTTCGGGGGGAATCAGCCCCAGCATTTT
CDR3: CASSFGGNQPQHF

D: -
size: many
V: TRBV4-3
J: TRBJ1-4
DNA: TGCGCCAGCAGCCAGGATGACATCGCAACTAATGAAAAACTGTTTTTT
CDR3: CASSQDDIATNEKLFF

D: -
size: many
V: TRBV7-6
J: TRBJ2-5
DNA: TGTGCCAGCAGAAGCCCGTATGCGGGGCGAGAGGAGACCCAGTACTTC
CDR3: CASRSPYAGREETQYF

D: TRBD1
size: many
V: TRBV18
J: TRBJ2-1
DNA: TGTGCCAGCTCATTGGACAGGATCAATGAGCAGTTCTTC
CDR3: CASSLDRINEQFF

D: -
size: -
V: TRBV4-1
J: TRBJ1-6
DNA: TGCGCCAGCAGCGCCCGACACAGCTCCTATAATTCACCCCTCCACTTT
CDR3: CASSARHSSYNSPLHF

D: TRBD1
size: many
V: TRBV10-3
J: TRBJ1-5
DNA: TGTGCCACGGGACAGGGGGCGGATCAGCCCCAGCATTTT
CDR3: CATGQGADQPQHF

D: TRBD1
size: many
V: TRBV9
J: TRBJ1-1
DNA: TGTGCCAGCAGCTCACGGGACAGGAGCACTGAAGCTTTCTTT
CDR3: CASSSRDRSTEAFF

D: -
size: many
V: TRBV12-3/TRBV12-4
J: TRBJ2-1
DNA: TGTGCCAGCAGTTCACAGGGGGGGTCGGCCAATGAGCAGTTCTTC
CDR3: CASSSQGGSANEQFF

D: TRBD2
size: few
V: TRBV4-3
J: TRBJ2-5
DNA: TGCGCCAGCAGCCAAGGCTGGACTAGCGGAGCCCAAGTGACCCAGTACTTC
CDR3: CASSQGWTSGAQVTQYF

D: TRBD2
size: many
V: TRBV29-1
J: TRBJ2-1
DNA: TGCAGCGCCGCTCCCATCCGGGGGGGCCGCAATGAGCAGTTCTTC
CDR3: CSAAPIRGGRNEQFF

D: -
size: few
V: TRBV15
J: TRBJ1-1
DNA: TGTGCCACCAGTCGTCCGGACACTGAAGCTTTCTTT
CDR3: CATSRPDTEAFF

D: -
size: -
V: TRBV29-1
J: TRBJ1-5
DNA: TGCAGCGTTGAGGCAGGGATTGGACAGCCCCAGCATTTT
CDR3: CSVEAGIGQPQHF

D: TRBD2
size: many
V: TRBV27
J: TRBJ2-6
DNA: TGTGCCAGCACCATAATCGGGGACTACTCTGGGGCCAACGTCCTGACTTTC
CDR3: CASTIIGDYSGANVLTF

D: -
size: -
V: TRBV10-3
J: TRBJ2-2
DNA: TGTGCCATCAGTGACTCTTGGCTACGGGACTTAAACACCGGGGAGCTGTTTTTT
CDR3: CAISDSWLRDLNTGELFF

D: -
size: -
V: TRBV5-1
J: TRBJ1-1
DNA: TGCGCCAGCAGCTTGGATGGGGGTATGAACACTGAAGCTTTCTTT
CDR3: CASSLDGGMNTEAFF

D: TRBD2
size: -
V: TRBV7-9
J: TRBJ2-7
DNA: TGTGCCAGCGAGACTAGCGGTCGCTACGAGCAGTACTTC
CDR3: CASETSGRYEQYF

D: -
size: -
V: TRBV12-5
J: TRBJ2-5
DNA: TGTGCTAGTGGTTTAGAGACCCAGTACTTC
CDR3: CASGLETQYF

D: -
size: few
V: TRBV9
J: TRBJ2-2
DNA: TGTGCCAGCAGCGTAAGCCCCGTGGCCTACCGAGGAGGGGAGCTGTTTTTT
CDR3: CASSVSPVAYRGGELFF

D: -
size: many
V: TRBV5-5
J: TRBJ2-2
DNA: TGTGCCAGCAGCCCGAACCCTCTTTTGGCCGGGGAGCTGTTTTTT
CDR3: CASSPNPLLAGELFF

D: -
size: many
V: TRBV9
J: TRBJ2-1
DNA: TGTGCCAGCAGCGTAGGGGGATTTAAGGGTGAGCAGTTCTTC
CDR3: CASSVGGFKGEQFF

D: -
size: few
V: TRBV10-3
J: TRBJ2-2
DNA: TGTGCCATCAGTTCTAACTGGGGGTCAGTGGCCGGGGAGCTGTTTTTT
CDR3: CAISSNWGSVAGELFF

D: -
size: -
V: TRBV25-1
J: TRBJ2-3
DNA: TGTGCCAGCGAACGGGATACGCAGTATTTT
CDR3: CASERDTQYF

D: -
size: many
V: TRBV4-1
J: TRBJ1-2
DNA: TGCGCCAGCAGCCGAGAAATGGTCACCAACTATGGCTACACCTTC
CDR3: CASSREMVTNYGYTF

D: TRBD1
size: -
V: TRBV30
J: TRBJ2-3
DNA: TGTGCCTGGAGTGCGGACAGGGGGCAAGATACGCAGTATTTT
CDR3: CAWSADRGQDTQYF

D: TRBD1
size: -
V: TRBV19
J: TRBJ2-3
DNA: TGTGCCAGTACCCAAGACAGGGAAGGGGCAGATACGCAGTATTTT
CDR3: CASTQDREGADTQYF

D: -
size: many
V: TRBV4-3
J: TRBJ1-6
DNA: TGCGCCAGCAGCCAAGATTTACATCGAGTCAATTCACCCCTCCACTTT
CDR3: CASSQDLHRVNSPLHF

D: -
size: few
V: TRBV9
J: TRBJ2-1
DNA: TGTGCCAGCAGCGGGCAGTATATCTCCTACAATGAGCAGTTCTTC
CDR3: CASSGQYISYNEQFF

D: -
size: -
V: TRBV27
J: TRBJ2-1
DNA: TGTGCCAGCAGTTTCGTAACAGGGCCGATAACGTTCTTC
CDR3: CASSFVTGPITFF

D: -
size: few
V: TRBV28
J: TRBJ2-5
DNA: TGTGCCAGCAGTTTATTTGCCGCGTGGGGAGAGACCCAGTACTTC
CDR3: CASSLFAAWGETQYF